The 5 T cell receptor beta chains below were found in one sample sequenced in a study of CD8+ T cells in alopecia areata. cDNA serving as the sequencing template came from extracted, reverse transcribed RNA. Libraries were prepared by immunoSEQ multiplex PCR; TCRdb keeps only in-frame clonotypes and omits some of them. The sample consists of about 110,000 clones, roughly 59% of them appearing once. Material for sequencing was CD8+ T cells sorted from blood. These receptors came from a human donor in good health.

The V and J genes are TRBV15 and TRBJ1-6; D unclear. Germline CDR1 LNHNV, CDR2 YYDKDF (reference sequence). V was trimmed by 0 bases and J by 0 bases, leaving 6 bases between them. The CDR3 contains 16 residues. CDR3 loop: CATSRDESSYNSPLHF. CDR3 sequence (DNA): TGTGCCACCAGCAGAGATGAGAGCTCCTATAATTCACCCCTCCACTTT.

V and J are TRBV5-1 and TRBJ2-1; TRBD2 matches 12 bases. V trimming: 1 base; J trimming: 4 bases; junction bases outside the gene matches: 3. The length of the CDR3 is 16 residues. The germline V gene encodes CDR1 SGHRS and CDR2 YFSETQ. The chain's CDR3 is CASSLPSGGAYNEQFF. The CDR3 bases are TGCGCCAGCAGCTTGCCTAGCGGGGGGGCTTACAATGAGCAGTTCTTC.

The CDR3 DNA sequence: TGCGCCAGCAGCCGCAGCAGAGACAATGAGCAGTTCTTC. This gives the protein CASSRSRDNEQFF. The rearrangement joins TRBV4-1 to TRBJ2-1; D unclear. The CDR3 consists of 13 residues. V was trimmed by 4 bases and J by 5 bases, leaving 9 bases between them. CDR1 is MGHRA and CDR2 is YSYEKL in the germline V gene.

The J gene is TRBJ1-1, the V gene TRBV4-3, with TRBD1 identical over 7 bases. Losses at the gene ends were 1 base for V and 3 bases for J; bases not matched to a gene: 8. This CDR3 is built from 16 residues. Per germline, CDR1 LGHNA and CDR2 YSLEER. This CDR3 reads CASSQAGEGAHTEAFF. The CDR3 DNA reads TGCGCCAGCAGCCAAGCGGGGGAGGGGGCTCACACTGAAGCTTTCTTT.

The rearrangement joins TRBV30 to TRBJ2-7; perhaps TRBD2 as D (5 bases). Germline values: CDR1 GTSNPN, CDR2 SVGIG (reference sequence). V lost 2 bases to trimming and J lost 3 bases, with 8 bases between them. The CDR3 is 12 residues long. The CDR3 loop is CAWSTGNYEQYF. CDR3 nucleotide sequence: TGTGCCTGGAGTACGGGGAACTACGAGCAGTACTTC.